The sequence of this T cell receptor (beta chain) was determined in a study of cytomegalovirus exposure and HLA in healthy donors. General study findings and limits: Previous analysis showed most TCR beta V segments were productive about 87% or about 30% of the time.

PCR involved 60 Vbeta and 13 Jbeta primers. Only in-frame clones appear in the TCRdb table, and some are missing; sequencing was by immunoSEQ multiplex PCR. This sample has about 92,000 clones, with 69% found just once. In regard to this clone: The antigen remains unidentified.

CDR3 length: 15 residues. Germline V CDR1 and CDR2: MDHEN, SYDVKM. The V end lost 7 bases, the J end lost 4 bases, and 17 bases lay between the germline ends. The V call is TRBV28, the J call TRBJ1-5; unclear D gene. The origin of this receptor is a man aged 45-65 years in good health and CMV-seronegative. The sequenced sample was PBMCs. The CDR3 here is CASTRWRAGNQPQHF. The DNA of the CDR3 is TGTGCCAGCACCCGTTGGAGGGCCGGGAATCAGCCCCAGCATTTT.